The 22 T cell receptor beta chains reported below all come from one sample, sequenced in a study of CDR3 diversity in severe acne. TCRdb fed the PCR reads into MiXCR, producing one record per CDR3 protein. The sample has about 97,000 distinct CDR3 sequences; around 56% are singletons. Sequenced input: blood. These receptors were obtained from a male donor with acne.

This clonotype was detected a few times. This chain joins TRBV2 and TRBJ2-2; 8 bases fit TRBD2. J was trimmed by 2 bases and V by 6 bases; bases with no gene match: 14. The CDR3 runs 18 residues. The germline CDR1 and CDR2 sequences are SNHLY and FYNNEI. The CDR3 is CASSRERGSGTNTGELFF. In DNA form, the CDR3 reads TGTGCCAGCAGCAGGGAGAGGGGTAGCGGGACCAACACCGGGGAGCTGTTTTTT.

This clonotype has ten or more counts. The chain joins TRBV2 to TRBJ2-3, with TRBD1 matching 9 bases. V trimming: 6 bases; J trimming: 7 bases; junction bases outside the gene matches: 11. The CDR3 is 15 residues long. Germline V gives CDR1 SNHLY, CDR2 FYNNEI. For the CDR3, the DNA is TGTGCCAGCAGGGGGGGACAGGGAAACGCATATACGCAGTATTTT. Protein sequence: CASRGGQGNAYTQYF.

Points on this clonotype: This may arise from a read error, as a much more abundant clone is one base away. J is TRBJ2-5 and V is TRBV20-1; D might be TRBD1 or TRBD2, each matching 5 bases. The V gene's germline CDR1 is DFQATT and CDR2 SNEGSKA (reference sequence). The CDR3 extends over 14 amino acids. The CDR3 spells CSARGASRSGTQYF. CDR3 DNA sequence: TGCAGTGCGAGAGGGGCTAGCCGGTCGGGGACCCAGTACTTC.

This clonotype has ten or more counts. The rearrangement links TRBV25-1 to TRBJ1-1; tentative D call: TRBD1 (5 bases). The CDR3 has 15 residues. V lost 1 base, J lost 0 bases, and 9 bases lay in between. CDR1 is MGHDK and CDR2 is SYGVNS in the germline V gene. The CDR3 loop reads CASSESGRLNTEAFF. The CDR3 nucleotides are TGTGCCAGCAGTGAATCGGGGCGACTGAACACTGAAGCTTTCTTT. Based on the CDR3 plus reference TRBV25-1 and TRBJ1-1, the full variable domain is EADIYQTPRYLVIGTGKKITLECSQTMGHDKMYWYQQDPGMELHLIHYSYGVNSTEKGDLSSESTVSRIRTEHFPLTLESARPSHTSQYLCASSESGRLNTEAFFGQGTRLTVV.

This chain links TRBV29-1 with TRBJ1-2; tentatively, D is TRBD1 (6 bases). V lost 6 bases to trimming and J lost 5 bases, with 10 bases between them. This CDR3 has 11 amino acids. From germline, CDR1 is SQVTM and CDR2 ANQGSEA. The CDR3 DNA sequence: TGCAGCGTACAGGGAGAGTATGGCTACACCTTC. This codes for CSVQGEYGYTF.

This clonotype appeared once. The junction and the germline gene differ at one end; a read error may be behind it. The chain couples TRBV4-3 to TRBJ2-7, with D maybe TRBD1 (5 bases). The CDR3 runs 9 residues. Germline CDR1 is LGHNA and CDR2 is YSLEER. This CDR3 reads CASSQEQDF. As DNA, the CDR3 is TGCGCCAGCAGCCAAGAACAGGACTTC.

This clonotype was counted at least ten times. CDR3 protein: CASSVELRAGDYYNEQFF. For the CDR3, the DNA is TGTGCCAGCAGTGTTGAACTGCGGGCAGGGGACTACTACAATGAGCAGTTCTTC. The chain is built from TRBV2 and TRBJ2-1, with D possibly TRBD2 on 7 matching bases. The germline V and J ends were trimmed by 4 bases and 3 bases, with 22 bases remaining between them. Germline loops: CDR1 SNHLY, CDR2 FYNNEI. This CDR3 contains 18 residues.

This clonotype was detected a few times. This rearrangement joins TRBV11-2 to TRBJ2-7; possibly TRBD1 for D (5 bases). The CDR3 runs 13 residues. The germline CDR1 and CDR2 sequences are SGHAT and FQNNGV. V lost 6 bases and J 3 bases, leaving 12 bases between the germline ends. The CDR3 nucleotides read TGTGCCAGCAGTTGGACAAGAGACTACGAGCAGTACTTC. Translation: CASSWTRDYEQYF.

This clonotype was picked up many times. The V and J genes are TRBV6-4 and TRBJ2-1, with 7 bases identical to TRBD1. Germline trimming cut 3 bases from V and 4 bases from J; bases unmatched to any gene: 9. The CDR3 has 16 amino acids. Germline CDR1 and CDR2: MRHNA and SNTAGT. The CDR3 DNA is TGTGCCAGCAGTGAGAATCCCGGGACAGCTTACAATGAGCAGTTCTTC. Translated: CASSENPGTAYNEQFF.

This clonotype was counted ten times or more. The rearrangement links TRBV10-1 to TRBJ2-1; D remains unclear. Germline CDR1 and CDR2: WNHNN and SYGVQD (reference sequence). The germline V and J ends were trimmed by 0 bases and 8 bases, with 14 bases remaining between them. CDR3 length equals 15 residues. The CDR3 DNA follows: TGCGCCAGCAGTGAGTCGGGAATCCGACGAGATGAGCAGTTCTTC. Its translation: CASSESGIRRDEQFF.

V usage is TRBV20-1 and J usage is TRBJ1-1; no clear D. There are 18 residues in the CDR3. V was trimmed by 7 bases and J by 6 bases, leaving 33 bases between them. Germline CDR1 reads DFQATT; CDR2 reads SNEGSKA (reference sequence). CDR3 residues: CSVALTSGPGRILSEAFF. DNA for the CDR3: TGCAGTGTTGCCTTGACTAGCGGGCCGGGAAGGATTTTGTCTGAAGCTTTCTTT.

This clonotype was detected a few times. DNA for the CDR3: TGCGCCAGCAGCCATCCCCAGGGCTCCTACAATGAGCAGTTCTTC. Translated: CASSHPQGSYNEQFF. This rearrangement joins TRBV4-1 to TRBJ2-1, with TRBD1 as a possible D gene (5 bases). Germline V gene lookup returns CDR1 MGHRA and CDR2 YSYEKL. The CDR3 covers 15 residues. Deletions cut 3 bases from V and 0 bases from J, with 9 bases between.

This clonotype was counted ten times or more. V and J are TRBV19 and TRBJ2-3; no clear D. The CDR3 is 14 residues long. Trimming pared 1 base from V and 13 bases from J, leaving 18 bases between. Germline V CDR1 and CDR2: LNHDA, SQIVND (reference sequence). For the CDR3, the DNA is TGTGCCAGTAGTATAGTTGGGCCAGGTGGTGAGGAGTATTTT. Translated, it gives CASSIVGPGGEEYF.

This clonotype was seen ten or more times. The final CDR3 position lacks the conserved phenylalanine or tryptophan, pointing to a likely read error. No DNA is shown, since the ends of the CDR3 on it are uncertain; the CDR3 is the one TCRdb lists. The CDR3 is CASSVARGGDLGEQYS. The chain has TRBV9 and TRBJ2-7; the table calls TRBD1, which could not be checked here. Germline V gene sequence: CDR1 SGDLS, CDR2 YYNGEE. The CDR3 sequence runs 16 residues, both termini included.

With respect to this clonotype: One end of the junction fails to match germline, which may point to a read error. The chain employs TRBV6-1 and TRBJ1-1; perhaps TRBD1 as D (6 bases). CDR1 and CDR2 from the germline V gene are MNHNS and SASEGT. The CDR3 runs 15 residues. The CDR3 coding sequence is TGTGCCAGCAACCTACAGGGTTCTGGAAACACTGAAGCTTTCTTC. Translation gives CASNLQGSGNTEAFF.

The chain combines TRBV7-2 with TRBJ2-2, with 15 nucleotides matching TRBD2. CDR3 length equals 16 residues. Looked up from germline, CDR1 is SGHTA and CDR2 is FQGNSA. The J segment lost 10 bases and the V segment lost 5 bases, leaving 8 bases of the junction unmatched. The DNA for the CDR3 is TGTGCCAGCAGCCACGGACTAGCGGGAGGGCCCCTGGAGCTGTTTTTT. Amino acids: CASSHGLAGGPLELFF.

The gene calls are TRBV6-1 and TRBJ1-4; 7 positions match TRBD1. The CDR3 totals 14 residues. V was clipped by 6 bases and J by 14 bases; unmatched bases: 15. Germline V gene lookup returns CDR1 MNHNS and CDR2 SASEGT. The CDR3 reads CASRQTGLDESLFF. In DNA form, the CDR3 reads TGTGCCAGCAGGCAGACAGGGTTAGATGAAAGTCTGTTTTTT.

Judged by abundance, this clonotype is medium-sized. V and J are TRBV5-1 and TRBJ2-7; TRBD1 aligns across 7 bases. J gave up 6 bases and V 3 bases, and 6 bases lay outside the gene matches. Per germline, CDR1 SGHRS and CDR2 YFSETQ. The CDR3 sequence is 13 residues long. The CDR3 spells CASSWGTAPEQYF. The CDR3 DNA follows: TGCGCCAGCAGCTGGGGGACAGCTCCCGAGCAGTACTTC.

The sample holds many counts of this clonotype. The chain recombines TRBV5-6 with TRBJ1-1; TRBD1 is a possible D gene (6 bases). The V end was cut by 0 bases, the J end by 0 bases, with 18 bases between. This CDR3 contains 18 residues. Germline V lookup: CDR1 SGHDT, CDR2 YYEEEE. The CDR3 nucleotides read TGTGCCAGCAGCTTGGTACAGGGCGCACTCATCATGAACACTGAAGCTTTCTTT. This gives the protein CASSLVQGALIMNTEAFF.

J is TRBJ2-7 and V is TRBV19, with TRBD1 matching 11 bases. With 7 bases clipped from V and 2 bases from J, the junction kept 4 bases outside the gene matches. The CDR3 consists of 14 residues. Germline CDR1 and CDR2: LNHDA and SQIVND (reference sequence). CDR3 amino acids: CASTPGQGAYEQYF. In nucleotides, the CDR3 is TGTGCCAGTACCCCGGGACAGGGGGCCTACGAGCAGTACTTC.

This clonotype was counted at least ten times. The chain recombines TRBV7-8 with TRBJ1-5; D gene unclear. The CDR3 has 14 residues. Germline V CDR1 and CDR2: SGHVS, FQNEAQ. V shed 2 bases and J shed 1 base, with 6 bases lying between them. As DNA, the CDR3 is TGTGCCAGCAGCTTACGATGGAGCAATCAGCCCCAGCATTTT. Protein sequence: CASSLRWSNQPQHF.

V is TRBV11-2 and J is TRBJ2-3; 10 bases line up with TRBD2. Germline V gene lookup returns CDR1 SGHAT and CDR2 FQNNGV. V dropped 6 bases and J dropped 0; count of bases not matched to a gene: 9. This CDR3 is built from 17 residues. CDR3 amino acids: CASRPYGLAESTDTQYF. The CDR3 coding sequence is TGTGCCAGCAGACCCTATGGACTAGCGGAAAGCACAGATACGCAGTATTTT.